Shown below are 29 T cell receptor beta chains from a single sample sequenced in a study of blood T cells in healthy people across ages. A second PCR, run for about 7 to 11 cycles, used a sample-barcoded 5' primer plus a J-beta primer mix. MiXCR, applied by TCRdb to the 5' RACE reads, yields one record per CDR3 protein. The sample carries around 780,000 distinct CDR3 sequences, around 25% recorded once. The same data also went into a second study, on T cells of mothers and their children.

Input material: blood. The receptors were gathered from a boy aged 5-17 years in good health.

CDR3 in amino acids: CASSLELGAIPEAFF. The CDR3 nucleotides are TGCGCCAGCAGCTTGGAACTGGGGGCTATCCCTGAAGCTTTCTTT. The V call is TRBV5-1, the J call TRBJ1-1, with a tentative D call TRBD1 (6 bases). CDR3 length equals 15 residues. The germline gives CDR1 SGHRS, CDR2 YFSETQ. V gave up 0 bases and J gave up 6 bases, with 15 bases separating them.

This clonotype was detected only a few times. The V and J genes are TRBV6-1 and TRBJ2-7, with 7 bases fitting TRBD2. Per the germline V gene, CDR1 is MNHNS and CDR2 is SASEGT. With 8 bases clipped from V and 3 bases from J, the junction kept 10 bases outside the gene matches. The CDR3 is 14 amino acids. The CDR3 DNA sequence: TGTGCCAGCGGGCAACTTGGGAGGGACTACGAGCAGTACTTC. This encodes CASGQLGRDYEQYF.

This clonotype came up a few times. The chain has TRBV7-9 and TRBJ2-5; D is undetermined. V lost 3 bases, J lost 7 bases, and 12 bases lay in between. This CDR3 is built from 13 residues. CDR1 and CDR2 from the germline V gene are SEHNR and FQNEAQ (reference sequence). CDR3 coding DNA: TGTGCCAGCAGCTTTCGAACGGTCGGGACCCAGTACTTC. Translating gives CASSFRTVGTQYF.

This clonotype was found a few times. CDR3 sequence: CASSRRRDKNIQYF. CDR3 DNA sequence: TGTGCCAGCAGCCGGCGGAGGGACAAAAACATTCAGTACTTC. The rearrangement links TRBV2 to TRBJ2-4; possibly TRBD2 for D (6 bases). The CDR3 spans 14 residues. Trimming removed 6 bases from V and 3 bases from J, with 12 bases in between. CDR1 and CDR2 from the germline V gene are SNHLY and FYNNEI.

The CDR3 bases are TGCAGTGCGACAGGGGAGGATGAAAAACTGTTTTTT. Its translation is CSATGEDEKLFF. The chain joins TRBV20-1 to TRBJ1-4; 8 nucleotides match TRBD1. This CDR3 is 12 amino acids long. J lost 6 bases, V lost 6 bases, and 3 bases had no gene match. From germline, CDR1 is DFQATT and CDR2 SNEGSKA (reference sequence).

The V gene is TRBV5-1, the J gene TRBJ2-3; the match to TRBD1 covers 8 bases. This CDR3 region has 15 residues. The J segment lost 8 bases and the V segment lost 0 bases, leaving 8 bases of the junction unmatched. CDR1 and CDR2 from the germline V gene are SGHRS and YFSETQ. CDR3: CASSLGQGFQGTQYF. In nucleotides, the CDR3 is TGCGCCAGCAGCTTGGGACAGGGGTTTCAGGGTACGCAGTATTTT.

This chain joins TRBV20-1 and TRBJ1-2; TRBD1 might be the D (6 bases). Germline loops: CDR1 DFQATT, CDR2 SNEGSKA (reference sequence). The ends were cut back, 6 bases at V and 9 bases at J, with 17 bases in the middle. The CDR3 is 12 residues long. CDR3 loop: CSARGGPDRYTF. The CDR3 region has the DNA TGCAGTGCCCGGGGGGGGCCGGATCGCTACACCTTC.

In this sample, this clonotype turned up a few times. The V and J genes are TRBV6-2 or TRBV6-3 and TRBJ2-1, with 7 nucleotides matching TRBD2. CDR1 is MNHEY and CDR2 is SVGEGT in the germline V gene. The CDR3 sequence is 16 residues long. V was pared by 4 bases and J by 8 bases, with 14 bases of the junction left unmatched. Here the CDR3 DNA reads TGTGCCAGCAGTTCCTCCGCCCGGGGGGAGATAGATGAGCAGTTCTTC. Translated: CASSSSARGEIDEQFF.

This clonotype showed up just once. The V call is TRBV27, the J call TRBJ2-1; 8 nucleotides match TRBD2. TRBJ2-5 matches the DNA end more closely, so the J call is doubtful. The length of the CDR3 is 14 residues. In germline, CDR1 is MNHEY, CDR2 SMNVEV (reference sequence). The CDR3 region has the DNA TGTGCCAGCAGTTCCTGGACTAGCCGGGAGACCCAGTACTTC. This gives the protein CASSSWTSRETQYF.

In its sample, this clonotype was seen a few times. The CDR3 here is CASSFWDRKNIQYF. CDR3 DNA: TGTGCCAGCAGCTTTTGGGACAGAAAAAACATTCAGTACTTC. This chain joins TRBV2 and TRBJ2-4, with 7 nucleotides matching TRBD1. This CDR3 is 14 amino acids long. Germline CDR1 reads SNHLY; CDR2 reads FYNNEI. V shed 6 bases, J shed 4 bases, and the junction held 6 bases outside the gene matches.

This clonotype was seen more than once but under ten times. V gene TRBV24-1 combines with J gene TRBJ2-5, with 9 bases that match TRBD1. Looked up from germline, CDR1 is KGHDR and CDR2 is SFDVKD. V lost 3 bases and J lost 1; bases outside the gene matches: 5. The length of the CDR3 is 16 residues. The DNA of the CDR3 is TGTGCCACCAGTGATGGGGGACAGGGAGTCCAAGAGACCCAGTACTTC. Translating gives CATSDGGQGVQETQYF.

To note about this clonotype: A junction end diverges from the germline sequence, so it may reflect a read error. The chain joins TRBV7-9 to TRBJ2-1; a possible D gene is TRBD2 (5 bases). Germline CDR1 is SEHNR and CDR2 is FQNEAQ (reference sequence). The CDR3 runs 17 residues. As DNA, the CDR3 is TGTGCCAGCAGCCCGCCGCGTTCCCCTAGCTCCAACAATGAGCAGTTCTTC. The encoded protein is CASSPPRSPSSNNEQFF. Together with reference TRBV7-9 and TRBJ2-1, the CDR3 gives the full variable domain: DTGVSQNPRHKITKRGQNVTFRCDPISEHNRLYWYRQTLGQGPEFLTYFQNEAQLEKSRLLSDRFSAERPKGSFSTLEIQRTEQGDSAMYLCASSPPRSPSSNNEQFFGPGTRLTVL.

This clonotype was picked up a small number of times. The chain has TRBV9 and TRBJ2-1; D call uncertain. This CDR3 is 12 amino acids long. Germline lookup yields CDR1 SGDLS and CDR2 YYNGEE. V lost 0 bases, J lost 9 bases, and 7 bases lay in between. CDR3 nucleotide sequence: TGTGCCAGCAGCGTAGCGGGCTCTGAGCAGTTCTTC. The encoded protein is CASSVAGSEQFF. Using reference TRBV9 and TRBJ2-1 for the parts outside the CDR3, the full variable domain is DSGVTQTPKHLITATGQRVTLRCSPRSGDLSVYWYQQSLDQGLQFLIQYYNGEERAKGNILERFSAQQFPDLHSELNLSSLELGDSALYFCASSVAGSEQFFGPGTRLTVL.

The chain is built from TRBV3-1 and TRBJ2-7; tentative D call: TRBD2 (6 bases). Germline V gene data show CDR1 as LGHDT and CDR2 as YNNKEL (reference sequence). The CDR3 has 15 amino acids. Trimming pared 0 bases from V and 2 bases from J, leaving 11 bases between. As DNA, the CDR3 is TGTGCCAGCAGCCAAGATGCAACGGGGGCCTACGAGCAGTACTTC. It yields the protein CASSQDATGAYEQYF.

The V gene is TRBV6-6, the J gene TRBJ2-4, with D perhaps being TRBD1 or TRBD2 (5 bases each). Germline V gene lookup returns CDR1 MNHNY and CDR2 SVGAGI (reference sequence). This CDR3 has 14 residues. Trimming removed 0 bases from V and 7 bases from J, with 10 bases in between. For the CDR3, the DNA is TGTGCCAGCAGTTACTCCCAGGGAGAGAACATTCAGTACTTC. Its translation: CASSYSQGENIQYF.

A word on this clonotype: The junction departs from the called germline gene at one end, perhaps through a read error. The chain is built from TRBV27 and TRBJ2-1, with TRBD2 matching 11 bases. The CDR3 runs to 20 residues. The germline V gene encodes CDR1 MNHEY and CDR2 SMNVEV (reference sequence). CDR3 region: CASSFIAGGVSGGARETQHF. The CDR3 DNA reads as TGTGCCAGCAGTTTTATTGCAGGGGGCGTTAGCGGGGGGGCCAGGGAGACCCAGCACTTC.

A single count supports this clonotype. CDR3 protein: CASSLALWGGFTDTQYF. For the CDR3, the DNA is TGTGCCAGCAGCTTAGCCCTCTGGGGGGGGTTCACAGATACGCAGTATTTT. The chain carries TRBV7-9 and TRBJ2-3; TRBD2 matches 7 bases. The germline gives CDR1 SEHNR, CDR2 FQNEAQ (reference sequence). The CDR3 contains 17 residues. Trimming removed 0 bases from V and 2 bases from J; junction bases left unmatched: 8.

The chain recombines TRBV2 with TRBJ2-5; weak D call: TRBD1 (7 bases). This CDR3 has 15 residues. Germline V gene lookup returns CDR1 SNHLY and CDR2 FYNNEI. V was pared by 5 bases and J by 4 bases, with 17 bases between. For the CDR3, the DNA is TGTGCCAGCAGTCCCAGGGGGAGGATCGGAGAGACCCAGTACTTC. Translated: CASSPRGRIGETQYF.

This clonotype was seen only a few times. The chain is built from TRBV6-5 and TRBJ2-7, with 7 bases matching TRBD2. Germline V gene sequence: CDR1 MNHEY, CDR2 SVGAGI. With 2 bases clipped from V and 1 base from J, the junction kept 5 bases outside the gene matches. The CDR3 runs 15 residues. Here the CDR3 DNA reads TGTGCCAGCAGTTACGGGAACGGGGGGTCCTACGAGCAGTACTTC. Its translation: CASSYGNGGSYEQYF.

This sequence joins TRBV5-1 and TRBJ2-3, with 7 positions matching TRBD2. CDR1 is SGHRS and CDR2 is YFSETQ in the germline V gene. This CDR3 comprises 12 residues. The V and J ends lost 6 bases and 5 bases, in that order; junction bases with no gene match: 3. The CDR3 DNA sequence: TGCGCCAGCACCCGGGGGGAAGATACGCAGTATTTT. Protein sequence: CASTRGEDTQYF.

This clonotype occurred a few times. This chain connects TRBV5-1 to TRBJ2-7; D possibly corresponds to TRBD1 (6 bases). Trimming took off 4 bases at V and 0 bases at J, with 17 bases between the two ends. Germline lookup yields CDR1 SGHRS and CDR2 YFSETQ. This CDR3 region has 16 residues. CDR3 region: CASSRLGQLSSYEQYF. The CDR3 coding sequence is TGCGCCAGCAGCCGACTCGGACAGCTAAGCTCCTACGAGCAGTACTTC. The full variable domain, its missing parts supplied by reference TRBV5-1 and TRBJ2-7, is KAGVTQTPRYLIKTRGQQVTLSCSPISGHRSVSWYQQTPGQGLQFLFEYFSETQRNKGNFPGRFSGRQFSNSRSEMNVSTLELGDSALYLCASSRLGQLSSYEQYFGPGTRLTVT.

This clonotype was detected only a few times. CDR3 region: CASSQGLLGNTIYF. The CDR3 DNA follows: TGCGCCAGCAGCCAAGGCCTTCTTGGAAACACCATATATTTT. The chain carries TRBV4-1 and TRBJ1-3; D is unresolved. Germline V gives CDR1 MGHRA, CDR2 YSYEKL. CDR3 size: 14 residues. With 1 base removed from V and 3 bases from J, the gap between germline ends came to 7 bases.

In this sample, this clonotype turned up once. The chain recombines TRBV7-8 with TRBJ2-5, with a tentative D call TRBD2 (5 bases). The J call may be mistaken, given a closer DNA end match to TRBJ2-7. This CDR3 comprises 16 residues. CDR1 SGHVS and CDR2 FQNEAQ come from the germline V gene. The CDR3 spells CASSLFRFGVPYEQYF. In DNA, the CDR3 is TGTGCCAGCAGCTTATTTCGTTTCGGGGTCCCCTACGAGCAGTACTTC.

This clonotype was recorded a few times. The V and J genes are TRBV12-3 or TRBV12-4 and TRBJ1-2, with a tentative D call TRBD1 (5 bases). The CDR3 has 14 residues. V was cut by 7 bases and J by 4 bases, with 16 bases left in between. DNA of the CDR3: TGTGCCAGCACGCTTGGAGGTGGGGCCTATGGCTACACCTTC. It codes for CASTLGGGAYGYTF.

The chain has TRBV7-9 and TRBJ2-5, with a possible D match to TRBD1 (5 bases). The J call may be wrong; the DNA end is better matched by TRBJ2-7. The CDR3 has 14 residues. Germline V gene lookup returns CDR1 SEHNR and CDR2 FQNEAQ (reference sequence). CDR3 sequence (DNA): TGTGCCAGCAGCGGATCAGGGTTACTCTACGAGCAGTACTTC. Protein: CASSGSGLLYEQYF.

V gene TRBV28 combines with J gene TRBJ1-5; no clear D. Germline assignment: CDR1 MDHEN and CDR2 SYDVKM. V was pared by 3 bases and J by 7 bases, with 7 bases between. The CDR3 is made up of 12 amino acids. Written as DNA, the CDR3 is TGTGCCAGCAGTTTGGTGCGGCAGCCCCAGCATTTT. Translation: CASSLVRQPQHF.

This sequence joins TRBV6-5 and TRBJ1-1, with D perhaps TRBD1 (5 bases). The germline V and J ends were trimmed by 6 bases and 3 bases, with 14 bases remaining between them. The V gene's germline CDR1 is MNHEY and CDR2 SVGAGI. The CDR3 loop spans 14 amino acids. This chain's CDR3 is CASSRPGMDTEAFF. The CDR3 DNA reads as TGTGCCAGCAGCCGTCCAGGGATGGACACTGAAGCTTTCTTT.

The rearrangement links TRBV20-1 to TRBJ2-5; D may match TRBD1 or TRBD2 (5 bases each). The CDR3 is 14 residues long. Germline CDR1 DFQATT, CDR2 SNEGSKA (reference sequence). V lost 3 bases to trimming and J lost 5 bases, with 16 bases between them. CDR3 bases: TGCAGTGCTAGTGAGGGGACGGAGGAGGAGACCCAGTACTTC. Translated, it gives CSASEGTEEETQYF.

This rearrangement joins TRBV30 to TRBJ2-7; D ambiguous. V gave up 0 bases and J gave up 4 bases, with 7 bases separating them. The CDR3 extends over 12 amino acids. Per germline, CDR1 GTSNPN and CDR2 SVGIG (reference sequence). The CDR3 DNA is TGTGCCTGGAGTGTAACCGGGTACGAGCAGTACTTC. Protein product: CAWSVTGYEQYF.